This TCR beta chain was identified in a study of shared clonotypes between healthy human individuals. Study-wide findings and caveats: It was only blood that was sampled, and tissue repertoires likely differ. Despite large depth, sorted-subset datasets appeared incompletely sequenced. For naive CD4 cells, around 5% of clonotypes were shared across a handful of donors.

In regard to this clone: The antigen remains undetermined.

Trimming cost V 2 bases and J 7 bases; bases outside gene matches: 7. Germline loops: CDR1 SGHRS, CDR2 YFSETQ. CDR3 size: 17 residues. The donors, all of them Caucasian adults, lived in Nashville, Tennessee. Sequencing used immunoSEQ multiplex PCR; TCRdb keeps in-frame clones, though not all of them. Of around 510,000 clones listed, about 96% are singletons. Source material: naive CD4+ T cells sorted from blood. As for subset: CD45RA+ positively selected. The chain uses TRBV5-1 and TRBJ2-2; TRBD2 agrees at 14 bases. The sequence was collected from a woman in her twenties or thirties in good health. In nucleotides, the CDR3 is TGCGCCAGCAGCTTACGACTAGCGGGAGGGCCCGGCGGGGAGCTGTTTTTT. Translating it yields CASSLRLAGGPGGELFF.